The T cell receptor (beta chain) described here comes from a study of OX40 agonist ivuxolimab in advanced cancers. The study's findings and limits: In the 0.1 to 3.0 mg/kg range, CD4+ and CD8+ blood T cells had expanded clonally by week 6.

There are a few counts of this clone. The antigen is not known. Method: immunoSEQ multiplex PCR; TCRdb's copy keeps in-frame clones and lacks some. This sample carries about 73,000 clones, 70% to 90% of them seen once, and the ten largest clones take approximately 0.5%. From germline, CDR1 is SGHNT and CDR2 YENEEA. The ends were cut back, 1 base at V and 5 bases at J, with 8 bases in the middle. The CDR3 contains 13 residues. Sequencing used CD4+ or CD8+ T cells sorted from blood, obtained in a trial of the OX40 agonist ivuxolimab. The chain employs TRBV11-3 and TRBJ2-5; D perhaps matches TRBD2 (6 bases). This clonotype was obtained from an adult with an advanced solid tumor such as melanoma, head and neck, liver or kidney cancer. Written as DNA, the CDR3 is TGTGCCAGCAGCTTAGGAGGGAGGGAGACCCAGTACTTC. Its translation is CASSLGGRETQYF.